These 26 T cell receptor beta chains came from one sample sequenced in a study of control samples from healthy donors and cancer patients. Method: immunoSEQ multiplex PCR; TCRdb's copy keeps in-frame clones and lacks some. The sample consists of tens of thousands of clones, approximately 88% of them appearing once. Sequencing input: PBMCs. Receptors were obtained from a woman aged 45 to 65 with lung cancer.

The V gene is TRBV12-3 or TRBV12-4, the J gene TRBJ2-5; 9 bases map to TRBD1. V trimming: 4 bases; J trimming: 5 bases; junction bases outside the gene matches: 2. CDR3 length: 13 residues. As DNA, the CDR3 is TGTGCCAGCAGTTGGGACAGGGTTGAGACCCAGTACTTC. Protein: CASSWDRVETQYF.

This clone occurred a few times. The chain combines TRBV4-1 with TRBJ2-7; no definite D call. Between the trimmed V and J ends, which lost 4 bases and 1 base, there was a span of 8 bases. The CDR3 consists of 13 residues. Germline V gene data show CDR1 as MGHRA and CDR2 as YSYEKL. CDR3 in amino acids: CASSLTESYEQYF. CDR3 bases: TGCGCCAGCAGCCTGACGGAATCCTACGAGCAGTACTTC.

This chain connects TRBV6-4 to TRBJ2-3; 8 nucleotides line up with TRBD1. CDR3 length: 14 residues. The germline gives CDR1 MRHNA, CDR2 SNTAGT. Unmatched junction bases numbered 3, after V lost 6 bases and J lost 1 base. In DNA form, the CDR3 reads TGTGCCAGCAGACCGGGACAGGGCACAGATACGCAGTATTTT. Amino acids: CASRPGQGTDTQYF.

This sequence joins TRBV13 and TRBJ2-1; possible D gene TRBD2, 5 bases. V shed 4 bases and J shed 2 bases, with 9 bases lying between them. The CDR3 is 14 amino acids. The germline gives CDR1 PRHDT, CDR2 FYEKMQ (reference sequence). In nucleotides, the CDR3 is TGTGCCAGCAGCTCGGAGGTCGCCTACAATGAGCAGTTCTTC. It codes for CASSSEVAYNEQFF.

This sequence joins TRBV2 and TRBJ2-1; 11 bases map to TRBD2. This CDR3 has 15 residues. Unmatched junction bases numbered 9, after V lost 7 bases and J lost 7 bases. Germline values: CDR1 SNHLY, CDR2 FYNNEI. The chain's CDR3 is CASTTVAGGRNEQFF. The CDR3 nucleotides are TGTGCCAGCACCACGGTAGCGGGGGGGAGGAATGAGCAGTTCTTC.

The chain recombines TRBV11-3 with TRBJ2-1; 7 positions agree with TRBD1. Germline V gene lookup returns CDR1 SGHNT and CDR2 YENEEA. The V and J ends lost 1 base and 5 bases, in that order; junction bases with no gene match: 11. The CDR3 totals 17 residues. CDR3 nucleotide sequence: TGTGCCAGCAGCTTAGTTTTAAACAGGGGCACCCACAATGAGCAGTTCTTC. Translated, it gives CASSLVLNRGTHNEQFF.

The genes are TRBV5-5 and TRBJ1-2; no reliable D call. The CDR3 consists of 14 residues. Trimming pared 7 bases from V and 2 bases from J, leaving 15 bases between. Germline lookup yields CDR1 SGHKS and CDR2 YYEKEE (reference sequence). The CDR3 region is CASGELSFNYGYTF. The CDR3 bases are TGTGCCAGCGGCGAGCTATCCTTCAACTATGGCTACACCTTC.

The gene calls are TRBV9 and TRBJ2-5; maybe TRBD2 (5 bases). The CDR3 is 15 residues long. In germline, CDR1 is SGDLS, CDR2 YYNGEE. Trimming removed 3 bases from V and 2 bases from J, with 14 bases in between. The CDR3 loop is CASSADLGRQETQYF. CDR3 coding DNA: TGTGCCAGCAGCGCGGACTTGGGTAGACAAGAGACCCAGTACTTC.

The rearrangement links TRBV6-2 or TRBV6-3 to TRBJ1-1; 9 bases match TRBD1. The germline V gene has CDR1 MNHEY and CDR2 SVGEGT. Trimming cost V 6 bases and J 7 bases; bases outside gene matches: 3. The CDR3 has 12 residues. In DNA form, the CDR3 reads TGTGCCAGCAGCGGGGACAGGGTTGAAGCTTTCTTT. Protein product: CASSGDRVEAFF.

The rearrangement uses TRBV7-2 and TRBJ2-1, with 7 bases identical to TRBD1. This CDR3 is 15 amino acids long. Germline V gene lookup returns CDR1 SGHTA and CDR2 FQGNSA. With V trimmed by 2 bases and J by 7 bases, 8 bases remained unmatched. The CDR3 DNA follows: TGTGCCAGCAGCTTATCTAGACAGGGACCGAATGAGCAGTTCTTC. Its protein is CASSLSRQGPNEQFF.

CDR3 amino acids: CASSPETTGRRQPQHF. CDR3 DNA sequence: TGTGCCAGCAGTCCCGAAACGACAGGGAGACGGCAGCCCCAGCATTTT. This chain connects TRBV28 to TRBJ1-5; 7 bases are a match to TRBD1. Germline lookup yields CDR1 MDHEN and CDR2 SYDVKM. Unmatched junction bases numbered 14, after V lost 5 bases and J lost 7 bases. This CDR3 has 16 residues.

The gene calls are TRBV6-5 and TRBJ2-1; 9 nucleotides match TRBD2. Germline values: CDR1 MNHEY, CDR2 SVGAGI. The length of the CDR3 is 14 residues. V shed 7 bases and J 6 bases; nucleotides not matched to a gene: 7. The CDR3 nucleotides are TGTGCCAGCACCTTAGCGGGGGCCCTCAATGAGCAGTTCTTC. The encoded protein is CASTLAGALNEQFF.

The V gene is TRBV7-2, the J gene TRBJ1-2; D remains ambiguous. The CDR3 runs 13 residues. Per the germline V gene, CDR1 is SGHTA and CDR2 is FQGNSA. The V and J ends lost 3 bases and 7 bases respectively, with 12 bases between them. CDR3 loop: CASSLSRWAGYTF. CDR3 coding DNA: TGTGCCAGCAGCTTGAGTAGGTGGGCTGGCTACACCTTC.

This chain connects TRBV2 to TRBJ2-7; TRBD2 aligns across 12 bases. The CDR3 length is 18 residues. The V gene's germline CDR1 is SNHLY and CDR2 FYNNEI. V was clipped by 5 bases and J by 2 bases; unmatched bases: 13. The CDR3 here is CASSSENIGLAGPYEQYF. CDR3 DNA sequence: TGTGCCAGCAGTTCCGAGAACATTGGACTAGCGGGGCCCTACGAGCAGTACTTC.

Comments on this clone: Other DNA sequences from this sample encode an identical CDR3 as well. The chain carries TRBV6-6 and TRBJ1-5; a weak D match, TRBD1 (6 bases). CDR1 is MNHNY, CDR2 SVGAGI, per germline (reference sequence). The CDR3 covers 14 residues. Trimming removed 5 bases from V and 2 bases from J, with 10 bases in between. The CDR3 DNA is TGTGCCAGCAGTATGACAGGTGGCAATCAGCCCCAGCATTTT. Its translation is CASSMTGGNQPQHF.

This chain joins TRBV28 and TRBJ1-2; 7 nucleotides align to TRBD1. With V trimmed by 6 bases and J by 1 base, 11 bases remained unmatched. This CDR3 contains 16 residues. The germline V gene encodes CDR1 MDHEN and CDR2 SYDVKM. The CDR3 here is CASSRYRGGDNYGYTF. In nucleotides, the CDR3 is TGTGCCAGCAGCCGTTACAGGGGTGGGGATAACTATGGCTACACCTTC.

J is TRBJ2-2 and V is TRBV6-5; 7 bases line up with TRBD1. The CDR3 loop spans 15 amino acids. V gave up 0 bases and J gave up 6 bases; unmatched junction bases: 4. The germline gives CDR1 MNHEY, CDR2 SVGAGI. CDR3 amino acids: CASSYSTGKAGELFF. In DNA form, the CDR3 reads TGTGCCAGCAGTTACTCGACAGGGAAGGCCGGGGAGCTGTTTTTT.

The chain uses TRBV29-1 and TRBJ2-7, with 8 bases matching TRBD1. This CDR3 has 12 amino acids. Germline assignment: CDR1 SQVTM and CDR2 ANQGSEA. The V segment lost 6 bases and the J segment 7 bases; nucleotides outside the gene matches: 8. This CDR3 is CSVDGQGLEQYF. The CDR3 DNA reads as TGCAGCGTCGATGGACAGGGACTGGAGCAGTACTTC.

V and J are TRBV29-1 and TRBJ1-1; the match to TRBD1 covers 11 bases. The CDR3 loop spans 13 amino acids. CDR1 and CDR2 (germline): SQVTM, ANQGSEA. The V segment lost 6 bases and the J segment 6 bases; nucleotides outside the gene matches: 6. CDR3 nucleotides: TGCAGCGTCTGGACAGGGGGCAGGGCTGAAGCTTTCTTT. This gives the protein CSVWTGGRAEAFF. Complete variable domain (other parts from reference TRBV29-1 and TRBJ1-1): SAVISQKPSRDICQRGTSLTIQCQVDSQVTMMFWYRQQPGQSLTLIATANQGSEATYESGFVIDKFPISRPNLTFSTLTVSNMSPEDSSIYLCSVWTGGRAEAFFGQGTRLTVV.

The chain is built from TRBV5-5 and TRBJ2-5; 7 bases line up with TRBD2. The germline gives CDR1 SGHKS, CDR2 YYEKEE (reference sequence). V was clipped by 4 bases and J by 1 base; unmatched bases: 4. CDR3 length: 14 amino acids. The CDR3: CASSPRGVQETQYF. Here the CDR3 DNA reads TGTGCCAGCAGCCCACGGGGGGTCCAAGAGACCCAGTACTTC.

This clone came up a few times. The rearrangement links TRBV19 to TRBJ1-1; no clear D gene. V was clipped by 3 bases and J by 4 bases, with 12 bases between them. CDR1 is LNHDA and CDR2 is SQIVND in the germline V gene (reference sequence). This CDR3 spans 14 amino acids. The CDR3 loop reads CASSMANSGTEAFF. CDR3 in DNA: TGTGCCAGTAGTATGGCGAACTCGGGCACTGAAGCTTTCTTT. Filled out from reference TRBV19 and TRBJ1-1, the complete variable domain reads DGGITQSPKYLFRKEGQNVTLSCEQNLNHDAMYWYRQDPGQGLRLIYYSQIVNDFQKGDIAEGYSVSREKKESFPLTVTSAQKNPTAFYLCASSMANSGTEAFFGQGTRLTVV.

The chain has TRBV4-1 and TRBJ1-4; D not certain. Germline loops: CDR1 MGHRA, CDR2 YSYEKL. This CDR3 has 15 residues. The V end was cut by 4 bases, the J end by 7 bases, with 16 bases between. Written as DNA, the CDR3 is TGCGCCAGCAGCCGACAAGCGGGGATAGGTGAAAAACTGTTTTTT. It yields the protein CASSRQAGIGEKLFF.

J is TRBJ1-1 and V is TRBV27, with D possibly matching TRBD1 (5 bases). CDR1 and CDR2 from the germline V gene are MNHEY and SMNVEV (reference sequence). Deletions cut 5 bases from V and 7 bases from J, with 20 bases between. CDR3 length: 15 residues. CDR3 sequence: CASSPSRAGMVEAFF. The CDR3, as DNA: TGTGCCAGCAGTCCCTCCAGGGCAGGGATGGTTGAAGCTTTCTTT.

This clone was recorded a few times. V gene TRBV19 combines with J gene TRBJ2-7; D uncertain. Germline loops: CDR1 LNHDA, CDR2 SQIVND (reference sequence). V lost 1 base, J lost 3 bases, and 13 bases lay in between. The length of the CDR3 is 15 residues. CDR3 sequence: CASSIVGGASYEQYF. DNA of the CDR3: TGTGCCAGTAGTATAGTGGGCGGCGCCAGCTACGAGCAGTACTTC.

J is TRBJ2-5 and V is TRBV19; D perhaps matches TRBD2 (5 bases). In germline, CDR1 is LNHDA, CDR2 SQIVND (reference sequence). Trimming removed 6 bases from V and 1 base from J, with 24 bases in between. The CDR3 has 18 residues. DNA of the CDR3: TGTGCCAGTAGCCCCGGAGATAGCGCGCACGTTAGCCAAGAGACCCAGTACTTC. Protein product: CASSPGDSAHVSQETQYF.

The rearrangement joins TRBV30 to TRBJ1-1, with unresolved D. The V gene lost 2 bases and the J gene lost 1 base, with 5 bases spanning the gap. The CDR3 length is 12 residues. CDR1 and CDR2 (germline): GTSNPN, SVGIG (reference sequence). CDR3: CAWSPRNTEAFF. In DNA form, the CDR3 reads TGTGCCTGGAGTCCTAGGAACACTGAAGCTTTCTTT.